This T cell receptor beta chain was recovered during a study of spatial heterogeneity in lung cancer. Study results and caveats: In tumors, expanded intratumoral alpha and beta TCR counts tracked mutation counts.

Time point given: sample taken at primary tumor resection. A total of under 80 untreated early-stage non-small cell lung cancer patients served as donors. Sequencing covered unsorted whole RNA taken from tumor, nontumor lung or frozen PBMC. This clonotype was counted at least ten times. Its antigen is unidentified. A single record per CDR3 protein comes from TCRdb applying MiXCR to the 5' RACE reads. Among roughly 7,700 distinct CDR3 sequences listed, about 12% were seen once. The CDR3 length is 13 residues. V lost 4 bases and J lost 5; bases outside the gene matches: 2. Germline CDR1 is SQVTM and CDR2 is ANQGSEA.

This sample comprised lung tumor tissue, obtained at surgery. The rearrangement joins TRBV29-1 to TRBJ2-6; 7 bases align to TRBD1. The TCR was taken from a male donor with early-stage non-small cell lung cancer. For the CDR3, the DNA is TGCAGCGTTGCGACAGGGAGGGCCAACGTCCTGACTTTC. Translated: CSVATGRANVLTF.